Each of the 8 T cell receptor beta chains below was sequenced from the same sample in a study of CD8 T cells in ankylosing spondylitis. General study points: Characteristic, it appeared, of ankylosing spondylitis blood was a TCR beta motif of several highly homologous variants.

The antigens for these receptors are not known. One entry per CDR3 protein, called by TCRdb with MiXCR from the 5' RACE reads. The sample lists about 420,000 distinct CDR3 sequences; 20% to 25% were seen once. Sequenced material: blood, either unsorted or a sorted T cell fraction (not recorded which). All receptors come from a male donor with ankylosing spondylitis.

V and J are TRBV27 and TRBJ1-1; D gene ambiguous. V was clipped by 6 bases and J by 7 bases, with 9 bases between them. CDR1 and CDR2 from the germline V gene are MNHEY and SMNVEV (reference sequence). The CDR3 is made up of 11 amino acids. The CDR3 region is CASRPSHEAFF. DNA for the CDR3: TGTGCCAGCAGACCGTCGCATGAAGCTTTCTTT.

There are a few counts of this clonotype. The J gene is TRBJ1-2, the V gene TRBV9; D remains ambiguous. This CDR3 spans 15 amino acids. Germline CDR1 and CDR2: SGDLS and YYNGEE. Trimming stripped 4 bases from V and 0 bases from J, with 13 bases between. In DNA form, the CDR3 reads TGTGCCAGCAGCCATGGACGGAACCCTAACTATGGCTACACCTTC. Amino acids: CASSHGRNPNYGYTF.

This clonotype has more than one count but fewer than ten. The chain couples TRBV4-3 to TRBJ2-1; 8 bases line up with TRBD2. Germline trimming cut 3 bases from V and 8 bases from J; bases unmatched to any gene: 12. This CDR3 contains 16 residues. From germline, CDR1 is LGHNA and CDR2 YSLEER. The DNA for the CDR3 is TGCGCCAGCAGCCACGCCGACCAGCGGGAGATCTATGAGCAGTTCTTC. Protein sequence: CASSHADQREIYEQFF.

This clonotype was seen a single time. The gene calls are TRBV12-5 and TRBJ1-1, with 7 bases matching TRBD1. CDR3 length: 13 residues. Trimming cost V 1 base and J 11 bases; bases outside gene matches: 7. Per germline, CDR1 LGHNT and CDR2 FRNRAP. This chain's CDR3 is CASGLADREPAFF. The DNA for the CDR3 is TGTGCTAGTGGTTTGGCCGACAGGGAACCGGCTTTCTTT. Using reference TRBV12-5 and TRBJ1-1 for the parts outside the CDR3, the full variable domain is DARVTQTPRHKVTEMGQEVTMRCQPILGHNTVFWYRQTMMQGLELLAYFRNRAPLDDSGMPKDRFSAEMPDATLATLKIQPSEPRDSAVYFCASGLADREPAFFGQGTRLTVV.

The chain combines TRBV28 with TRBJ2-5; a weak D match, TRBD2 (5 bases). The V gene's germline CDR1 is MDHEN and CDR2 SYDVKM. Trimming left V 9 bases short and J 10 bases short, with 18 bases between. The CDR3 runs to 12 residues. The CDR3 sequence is CASQLETRDQYF. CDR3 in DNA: TGTGCCAGTCAACTAGAGACCCGAGACCAGTACTTC. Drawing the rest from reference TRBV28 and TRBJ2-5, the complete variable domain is DVKVTQSSRYLVKRTGEKVFLECVQDMDHENMFWYRQDPGLGLRLIYFSYDVKMKEKGDIPEGYSVSREKKERFSLILESASTNQTSMYLCASQLETRDQYFGPGTRLLVL.

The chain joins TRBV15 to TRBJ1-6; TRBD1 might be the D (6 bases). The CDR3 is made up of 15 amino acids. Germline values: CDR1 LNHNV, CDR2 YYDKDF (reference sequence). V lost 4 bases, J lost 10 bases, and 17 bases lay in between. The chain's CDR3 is CATSKGVALESPLHF. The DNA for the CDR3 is TGTGCCACCAGCAAGGGGGTTGCATTAGAATCACCCCTCCACTTT.

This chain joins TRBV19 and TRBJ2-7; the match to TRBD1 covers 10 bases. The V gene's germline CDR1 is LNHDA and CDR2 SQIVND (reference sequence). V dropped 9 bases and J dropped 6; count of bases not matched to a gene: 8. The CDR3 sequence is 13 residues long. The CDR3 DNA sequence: TGTGCCAGCGGGGGACAGGGGAGGCTCGAGCAGTACTTC. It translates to CASGGQGRLEQYF.

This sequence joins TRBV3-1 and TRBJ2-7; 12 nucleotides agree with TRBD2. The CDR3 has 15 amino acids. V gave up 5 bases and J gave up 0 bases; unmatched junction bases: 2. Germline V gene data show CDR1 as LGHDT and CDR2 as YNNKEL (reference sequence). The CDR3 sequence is CASSETSGSSYEQYF. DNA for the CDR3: TGTGCCAGCAGCGAGACTAGCGGGAGCTCCTACGAGCAGTACTTC.